This TCR beta chain was sequenced in a study of blood T cell repertoires in COVID-19. Study in general: From T cells, B-cell-depleted T cells, or PBMCs came the material, which was cDNA or gDNA.

This clone was observed a few times. Trimming pared 5 bases from V and 8 bases from J, leaving 12 bases between. CDR1 is LGHDT, CDR2 YNNKEL, per germline (reference sequence). The CDR3 loop spans 12 amino acids. Patients of the Seattle cohort, enrolled during active infection, were followed longitudinally. Original processing notes: Estimated nucleated cell counts came from reference gene primer amplification. TCRdb keeps only in-frame clones here, not all; method: immunoSEQ multiplex PCR. V and J calls and clone size are copied from that table; D and trimming were computed from the DNA. The sample carries about 200,000 clones, 70% to 90% recorded once.

The chain links TRBV3-1 (or the pseudogene TRBV3-2) to TRBJ1-2, with D hard to call. Sequencing was performed on peripheral blood. This receptor was identified in a woman in her forties or fifties with COVID-19, enrolled during active disease. CDR3 nucleotide sequence: TGTGCCAGCAGCAGAGAGGGTGTCGGCTACACCTTC. It codes for CASSREGVGYTF.